The 10 T cell receptor beta chains below come from one sample, sequenced in a study of identical twins. TCRdb re-derived calls from the 5' RACE reads in MiXCR, one entry per CDR3 protein. Seen here are about 240,000 distinct CDR3 sequences, approximately 6.8% observed once, and the top ten hold about 5.8%. This sample also belongs to another study, concerning yellow fever vaccine responses in identical twins.

Material: CD8+ T cells sorted from blood. Receptor source: a woman aged 18-29 years in good health.

In its sample, this clonotype was seen a few times. This chain connects TRBV24-1 to TRBJ2-7; a weak D match, TRBD2 (5 bases). CDR3 length: 12 residues. The V gene lost 5 bases and the J gene lost 4 bases, with 8 bases spanning the gap. Germline assignment: CDR1 KGHDR and CDR2 SFDVKD. Here the CDR3 DNA reads TGTGCCACCAGTGCCGGCGGGTACGAGCAGTACTTC. Translating it yields CATSAGGYEQYF.

This clonotype came up many times. V gene TRBV12-3 or TRBV12-4 combines with J gene TRBJ1-2; D remains unclear. This CDR3 has 12 amino acids. The germline V and J ends were trimmed by 5 bases and 8 bases, with 12 bases remaining between them. The CDR3 nucleotides are TGTGCCAGCAGTCTTTCTGGTTCCGGCTACACCTTC. Translating it yields CASSLSGSGYTF.

This clonotype was seen ten or more times. The chain employs TRBV9 and TRBJ2-7, with D possibly being TRBD2 (6 bases). V was cut by 7 bases and J by 3 bases, with 11 bases left in between. The CDR3 has 12 residues. Germline V gene lookup returns CDR1 SGDLS and CDR2 YYNGEE. This CDR3 is CASGDGSYEQYF. The CDR3 nucleotides are TGTGCCAGCGGGGACGGGAGCTACGAGCAGTACTTC.

The chain combines TRBV5-6 with TRBJ2-5, with D possibly TRBD1 on 7 matching bases. CDR3 length equals 16 residues. V lost 3 bases and J lost 5, with 20 bases in between. Germline V lookup: CDR1 SGHDT, CDR2 YYEEEE. CDR3 sequence (DNA): TGTGCCAGCAGCTCCGGGACAGACCGGAGGGGTGAGACCCAGTACTTC. This gives the protein CASSSGTDRRGETQYF.

The V and J genes are TRBV27 and TRBJ2-2; 8 bases match TRBD1. Germline CDR1 is MNHEY and CDR2 is SMNVEV (reference sequence). This CDR3 contains 16 residues. V shed 5 bases, J shed 1 base, and the junction held 6 bases outside the gene matches. CDR3 protein: CASSPTGAQNTGELFF. CDR3 bases: TGTGCCAGCAGTCCGACAGGGGCTCAGAACACCGGGGAGCTGTTTTTT.

The rearrangement uses TRBV3-1 and TRBJ2-5, with 7 bases fitting TRBD2. With 4 bases clipped from V and 1 base from J, the junction kept 6 bases outside the gene matches. Germline V gives CDR1 LGHDT, CDR2 YNNKEL (reference sequence). This CDR3 is 15 amino acids long. The CDR3 DNA follows: TGTGCCAGCAGCCCTGGGCGGGGGATCCAAGAGACCCAGTACTTC. Protein: CASSPGRGIQETQYF.

The chain combines TRBV7-8 with TRBJ2-7; D is unclear. CDR3 length: 16 residues. CDR1 is SGHVS, CDR2 FQNEAQ, per germline. Trimming cost V 7 bases and J 3 bases, with 22 bases left between them. CDR3 sequence reads: CASISLTYSERYEQYF. CDR3 nucleotide sequence: TGTGCCAGCATCAGTCTGACTTATAGTGAACGCTACGAGCAGTACTTC. Full variable domain (rest looked up from reference TRBV7-8 and TRBJ2-7): GAGVSQSPRYKVAKRGQDVALRCDPISGHVSLFWYQQALGQGPEFLTYFQNEAQLDKSGLPSDRFFAERPEGSVSTLKIQRTQQEDSAVYLCASISLTYSERYEQYFGPGTRLTVT.

This clonotype has more than one count but fewer than ten. The chain combines TRBV6-1 with TRBJ2-7, with D perhaps matching TRBD2 (6 bases). CDR1 is MNHNS, CDR2 SASEGT, per germline. The CDR3 consists of 13 residues. V lost 2 bases, J lost 3 bases, and 8 bases lay in between. CDR3 nucleotide sequence: TGTGCCAGCAGTGAAACTAGCCACTACGAGCAGTACGTC. Residues: CASSETSHYEQYV.

As DNA, the CDR3 is TGCAGCGTAGAGACCGGGACAGGGGAGGAGCAGTTCTTC. Protein: CSVETGTGEEQFF. The J gene is TRBJ2-1, the V gene TRBV29-1, with 10 nucleotides matching TRBD1. V lost 6 bases to trimming and J lost 10 bases; unmatched junction nucleotides: 9. The CDR3 extends over 13 amino acids. Looked up from germline, CDR1 is SQVTM and CDR2 is ANQGSEA.

J is TRBJ1-2 and V is TRBV25-1; 9 bases align to TRBD1. The CDR3 contains 13 residues. J gave up 4 bases and V 9 bases, and 6 bases lay outside the gene matches. Germline V gives CDR1 MGHDK, CDR2 SYGVNS. CDR3 residues: CASRTGDSYGYTF. As DNA, the CDR3 is TGTGCCAGTAGGACAGGGGACTCCTATGGCTACACCTTC.